Listed here are 12 T cell receptor beta chains from one sample, sequenced in a study of neurological immune-mediated disorders (dated by TCRdb to 2018 to 2020). The library was obtained by 5' RACE. Sequenced using an Illumina HiSeq 2500. The public sequencing data were trimmed at Q25 with fastp and processed into clonotypes with MiXCR by TCRdb, which kept only in-frame beta chains. Every CDR3 protein is listed once, alongside the most common genes and DNA of its rows. In all, the sample holds about 65,000 distinct CDR3 sequences, and approximately 3.7% of those were seen once. The leading ten clones occupy just over 2.5% of the sample. The material sequenced was PBMCs. Receptor source: a man aged 50 to 59 with multiple sclerosis.

This clonotype was counted ten times or more. This chain connects TRBV5-1 to TRBJ1-6; 8 bases are a match to TRBD1. The CDR3 runs to 15 residues. Germline lookup yields CDR1 SGHRS and CDR2 YFSETQ. With 4 bases clipped from V and 8 bases from J, the junction kept 8 bases outside the gene matches. CDR3 residues: CASSATGGDYSPLHF. CDR3 bases: TGCGCCAGCAGCGCCACAGGGGGTGATTATTCACCCCTCCACTTT.

This clonotype was detected many times. The J gene is TRBJ2-7, the V gene TRBV30, with 10 bases that match TRBD1. Germline V CDR1 and CDR2: GTSNPN, SVGIG (reference sequence). With 6 bases clipped from V and 3 bases from J, the junction kept 5 bases outside the gene matches. The CDR3 has 13 residues. The CDR3 here is CACRGQGFYEQYV. In DNA form, the CDR3 reads TGTGCCTGCCGGGGACAGGGGTTCTACGAGCAGTACGTC.

This clonotype was seen at least ten times. The V gene is TRBV5-1, the J gene TRBJ2-3, with D possibly TRBD2 on 5 matching bases. This CDR3 region has 15 residues. Trimming removed 4 bases from V and 1 base from J, with 13 bases in between. Germline loops: CDR1 SGHRS, CDR2 YFSETQ. The CDR3 spells CASSAEVRGTDTQYF. CDR3 nucleotides: TGCGCCAGCAGCGCGGAGGTACGGGGCACAGATACGCAGTATTTT.

At least ten counts were recorded for this clonotype. The V call is TRBV18, the J call TRBJ1-2; 9 bases line up with TRBD1. Germline V gene data show CDR1 as KGHSH and CDR2 as LQKENI. CDR3 length: 14 amino acids. V lost 5 bases and J lost 8; bases outside the gene matches: 9. The CDR3 spells CASSAGTGQEGYTF. CDR3 coding DNA: TGTGCCAGCTCAGCCGGGACAGGGCAAGAGGGCTACACCTTC.

J is TRBJ2-7 and V is TRBV7-8; D gene uncertain. The CDR3 consists of 13 residues. Germline V gene sequence: CDR1 SGHVS, CDR2 FQNEAQ. Trimming took off 9 bases at V and 0 bases at J, with 12 bases between the two ends. For the CDR3, the DNA is TGTGCCAGTAGGGCGAGCGACTCCTACGAGCAGTACTTC. Translation: CASRASDSYEQYF.

This clonotype was counted many times. The rearrangement links TRBV5-1 to TRBJ1-4; 7 positions agree with TRBD1. V lost 3 bases, J lost 1 base, and 0 bases stayed unmatched. The CDR3 runs 14 residues. CDR1 and CDR2 from the germline V gene are SGHRS and YFSETQ. The CDR3 here is CASSYRGTNEKLFF. CDR3 nucleotide sequence: TGCGCCAGCAGCTACAGGGGAACTAATGAAAAACTGTTTTTT.

This clonotype appeared many times. V is TRBV2 and J is TRBJ1-1; D remains ambiguous. The CDR3 sequence is 16 residues long. Germline CDR1 and CDR2: SNHLY and FYNNEI. The V and J ends lost 5 bases and 4 bases respectively, with 20 bases between them. In DNA form, the CDR3 reads TGTGCCAGCAGTTCTCCCGGCGGGGTTACGATCACTGAAGCTTTCTTT. Translation gives CASSSPGGVTITEAFF.

This clonotype was counted between two and nine times. The genes are TRBV15 and TRBJ2-4, with TRBD1 matching over 7 bases. This CDR3 comprises 13 residues. Germline CDR1 is LNHNV and CDR2 is YYDKDF (reference sequence). The trim removed 5 bases at V and 10 bases at J, leaving 8 bases unmatched. For the CDR3, the DNA is TGTGCCACCAGCTACAGGGGCGCGGAAATTCAGTACTTC. This sequence encodes CATSYRGAEIQYF.

This clonotype was detected ten times or more. The CDR3, as DNA: TGTGCCAGCAGCCCCACAGGGTTTGTCGCAGATACGCAGTATTTT. Its translation: CASSPTGFVADTQYF. The chain uses TRBV7-9 and TRBJ2-3; weak D call: TRBD1 (6 bases). Germline V gives CDR1 SEHNR, CDR2 FQNEAQ (reference sequence). The CDR3 is 15 amino acids. Trimming shortened V by 5 bases and J by 4 bases, and 16 bases separated the two germline ends.

A few counts support this clonotype. J is TRBJ1-1 and V is TRBV5-6; 7 nucleotides match TRBD1. Losses at the gene ends were 7 bases for V and 7 bases for J; bases not matched to a gene: 16. The germline V gene encodes CDR1 SGHDT and CDR2 YYEEEE. The CDR3 length is 15 residues. CDR3 nucleotide sequence: TGTGCCAGCCTTTTACTAGGGGGCGCGGGAAATGAAGCTTTCTTT. It translates to CASLLLGGAGNEAFF.

This clonotype has at least ten counts. The chain combines TRBV7-9 with TRBJ2-5, with 9 bases fitting TRBD1. Germline V gives CDR1 SEHNR, CDR2 FQNEAQ (reference sequence). The CDR3 consists of 13 residues. Trimming at V came to 5 bases and at J to 5 bases, leaving 3 bases not matched to a gene. This chain's CDR3 is CASSRGQGETQYF. Here the CDR3 DNA reads TGTGCCAGCAGCCGGGGACAGGGCGAGACCCAGTACTTC.

In this sample, this clonotype turned up many times. The chain joins TRBV11-2 to TRBJ1-6; D not resolved. V was pared by 3 bases and J by 5 bases, with 5 bases between. CDR1 and CDR2 (germline): SGHAT, FQNNGV. The CDR3 spans 13 residues. CDR3 sequence: CASSLHNNSPLHF. CDR3 bases: TGTGCCAGCAGCTTGCATAATAATTCACCCCTCCACTTT.